A single TCR beta chain is shown here with its context. Antigen: not known. This record belongs to a study of T cell responses to AZD1222 COVID-19 vaccine. Here immunoSEQ multiplex PCR was the method, and the copy in TCRdb shows in-frame clones only, minus some. The table shows approximately 77,000 clones, with over 75% occurring only once. Broader study findings: Just six or seven AZD1222 recipients tested seropositive at baseline.

The CDR3 covers 12 residues. Trimming stripped 2 bases from V and 6 bases from J, with 7 bases between. CDR1 and CDR2 (germline): MNHNS, SASEGT. The TCR comes from an adult who received the AZD1222 COVID-19 vaccine. The rearrangement uses TRBV6-1 and TRBJ1-2; weak D call: TRBD1 (5 bases). This specimen consisted of peripheral blood, obtained 28 days after the second AZD1222 dose. The chain's CDR3 is CASSELGDGYTF. The CDR3 bases are TGTGCCAGCAGTGAATTGGGGGATGGCTACACCTTC.